This is a list of T cell receptor beta chains from one sample in a study of Ad26.COV2.S vaccination and SARS-CoV-2 variants. Measured with immunoSEQ multiplex PCR; TCRdb has only the in-frame clones, and not every one. Here the sample spans a few hundred thousand clones, about 90% being singletons. Sequencing was performed on peripheral blood, taken in a trial of Ad26.COV2.S vaccine versus placebo. These receptor sequences come from a person between 18 and 60 years old who received the Ad26.COV2.S COVID-19 vaccine or a placebo. Each CDR3 is given with its conserved first and last residue. D genes are given only for firm matches. Only part of the rows carry a size: once, few, many, or a class if the clone is expanded.

>TRBD2|TRBV7-2|NA|TRBJ2-2
TGTGCCAGCAGCCGGGACTACAACACCGGGGAGCTGTTTTTT
CASSRDYNTGELFF
>NA|TRBV5-4|NA|TRBJ2-3
TGTGCCAGCAGCATGGGGGGAGTTGGCACAGATACGCAGTATTTT
CASSMGGVGTDTQYF
>NA|TRBV10-1|NA|TRBJ2-1
TGCGCCAGCAGTGATCTTCCAAGCTCCTACAATGAGCAGTTCTTC
CASSDLPSSYNEQFF
>NA|TRBV3-1/TRBV3-2|NA|TRBJ1-2
TGTGCCAGCAGCCCCAAGTGGGGGAACCTGGCGGGTGGCTACACCTTC
CASSPKWGNLAGGYTF
>NA|TRBV20-1|NA|TRBJ1-4
TGCAGTGCTAGTGATGGTTGGGAAAAACTGTTTTTT
CSASDGWEKLFF
>NA|TRBV28|NA|TRBJ1-2
TGTGCCAGCAGTTTATCCCCGACCGGGGGCTACACCTTC
CASSLSPTGGYTF
>NA|TRBV10-3|NA|TRBJ2-7
TGTGCCATCAACCGGGAGACCTCCTACGAGCAGTACTTC
CAINRETSYEQYF
>TRBD1|TRBV10-3|NA|TRBJ2-1
TGTGCCATCAGTGAGCAGGGACAGACCTACAATGAGCAGTTCTTC
CAISEQGQTYNEQFF
>NA|TRBV3-1/TRBV3-2|NA|TRBJ2-1
TGTGCCAGCAGCTTCAGCCCCAAGACGCAGGGGGGGAAGGACAATGAGCAGTTCTTC
CASSFSPKTQGGKDNEQFF
>TRBD1|TRBV6-5|NA|TRBJ2-5
TGTGCCAGCAGGAGAGGACAGGGGGTAGAGACCCAGTACTTC
CASRRGQGVETQYF
>NA|TRBV12-5|NA|TRBJ2-1
TGTGCTAGTGGTTTGGGGGCTGCGGGTAAAAGTTACAATGAGCAGTTCTTC
CASGLGAAGKSYNEQFF
>TRBD2|TRBV19|NA|TRBJ2-5
TGTGCCACTAGGGACGCGGGAGGTAGGGAGACCCAGTACTTC
CATRDAGGRETQYF
>NA|TRBV30|NA|TRBJ2-5
TGTGCCTGGGGCACGGGGACCCAGTACTTC
CAWGTGTQYF
>NA|TRBV7-2|NA|TRBJ2-3
TGTGCCAGCAGCTCCACCCGGTTAGCAACGCAGTATTTT
CASSSTRLATQYF
>NA|TRBV2|NA|TRBJ1-2
TGTGCCAGCAGTGAAGTGTTTTTAATGGATGGCTACACCTTC
CASSEVFLMDGYTF
>TRBD1|TRBV5-1|NA|TRBJ2-7
TGCGCCAGCAGCCCCCAGACAGGGGGCCTATACGAGCAGTACTTC
CASSPQTGGLYEQYF
>NA|TRBV30|NA|TRBJ1-2
TGTGCCTGGAGTGTAGAGGTGGGGATAGCTAACTATGGCTACACCTTC
CAWSVEVGIANYGYTF
>NA|TRBV5-5|once|TRBJ2-7
TGTGCCAGCAGCTGGCAGGGGTCCCCCTACGAGCAGTACTTC
CASSWQGSPYEQYF
>NA|TRBV3-1/TRBV3-2|NA|TRBJ2-7
TGTGCCAGCAGCCAAGTCGCCTACGAGCAGTACTTC
CASSQVAYEQYF
>TRBD2|TRBV27|NA|TRBJ2-7
TGTGCCAGCAAGCTATCACGGGGGGCCTACGAGCAGTACTTC
CASKLSRGAYEQYF
>NA|TRBV27|NA|TRBJ2-6
TGTGCCAGCAGTTTAGCCGGGGCTGGGGCCAACGTCCTGACTTTC
CASSLAGAGANVLTF
>TRBD2|TRBV7-2|NA|TRBJ2-5
TGTGCCAGCAGCTTAGTTCGGAGAAGCGGGGGGTACCAAGAGACCCAGTACTTC
CASSLVRRSGGYQETQYF
>NA|TRBV28|NA|TRBJ2-5
TGTGCCAGCAGCCTCCAGACCGCTGAAGAGACCCAGTACTTC
CASSLQTAEETQYF
>NA|TRBV10-2|NA|TRBJ2-2
TGCGCCAGCAGCTCTTGGGGGGCTGGCGGGGAGCTGTTTTTT
CASSSWGAGGELFF
>NA|TRBV4-3|NA|TRBJ1-2
TGCGCCAGCAGCCAAGACCCTCAGCCAGTCTATGGCTACACCTTC
CASSQDPQPVYGYTF
>TRBD1|TRBV18|NA|TRBJ2-5
TGTGCCAGCTCAACACAGGGGCAAGAGACCCAGTACTTC
CASSTQGQETQYF
>NA|TRBV6-5|NA|TRBJ1-5
TGTGCCAGCACACGGGACGGGAATCAGCCCCAGCATTTT
CASTRDGNQPQHF
>NA|TRBV20-1|NA|TRBJ2-7
TGCAGTGCTAGTTTCCTTGAGCCCCGGGGGGCAGGGTACGAGCAGTACTTC
CSASFLEPRGAGYEQYF
>NA|TRBV6-5|NA|TRBJ1-1
TGTGCCAGCAGTTTAGTGTTCGAGGGGAACACTGAAGCTTTCTTT
CASSLVFEGNTEAFF
>TRBD1|TRBV28|NA|TRBJ1-6
TGTGCCAGCAGTTACCCCCAGGGACAGGGGAATTCACCCCTCCACTTT
CASSYPQGQGNSPLHF
>TRBD1|TRBV9|NA|TRBJ1-3
TGTGCCAGCAGCGTAGGGGACAGCGGTACTATATCTGGAAACACCATATATTTT
CASSVGDSGTISGNTIYF
>NA|TRBV6-2/TRBV6-3|NA|TRBJ1-5
TGTGCCAGCAGCTCTGGACAGTCTAGCAATCAGCCCCAGCATTTT
CASSSGQSSNQPQHF
>TRBD1|TRBV27|once|TRBJ1-2
TGTGCCAGCAGGAGACAGGGATGGCATGGCTACACCTTC
CASRRQGWHGYTF
>NA|TRBV7-9|NA|TRBJ1-1
TGTGCCAGCATGAACACTGAAGCTTTCTTT
CASMNTEAFF
>TRBD1|TRBV6-5|NA|TRBJ2-3
TGTGCCAGCAGTTACTCGGGGACAGGGACTACAGATACGCAGTATTTT
CASSYSGTGTTDTQYF
>NA|TRBV19|few|TRBJ1-1
TGTGCCAGTAGTATAGATGACGACGGGAACACTGAAGCTTTCTTT
CASSIDDDGNTEAFF
>TRBD1|TRBV27|NA|TRBJ1-2
TGTGCCAGCAGTACACAGATTGGAGCAGGGGGCAGCTTTGGCTACACCTTC
CASSTQIGAGGSFGYTF
>NA|TRBV15|NA|TRBJ2-5
TGTGCCACCAGCAGAGATCCCGGCTCTCAAGAGACCCAGTACTTC
CATSRDPGSQETQYF
>NA|TRBV7-8|once|TRBJ2-6
TGTGCCAGCAGCGCCCGTGTGGGGCCAACAATCTCTGGGGCCAACGTCCTGACTTTC
CASSARVGPTISGANVLTF
>NA|TRBV28|NA|TRBJ2-5
TGTGCCAGCAGTTCCCTCCTCGGGGGTCAGGGGTACCAAGAGACCCAGTACTTC
CASSSLLGGQGYQETQYF
>NA|TRBV2|NA|TRBJ2-7
TGTGCCAGCAGTGAACTCTACTCCTACGAGCAGTACTTC
CASSELYSYEQYF
>NA|TRBV2|NA|TRBJ2-5
TGTGCCAGCAGTTCAGCTATCGGACGTAACTTTCAAGAGACCCAGTACTTC
CASSSAIGRNFQETQYF
>TRBD1|TRBV10-3|NA|TRBJ2-7
TGTGCCATCACTAAAGCAAGGGACAGTCCCTACGAGCAGTACTTC
CAITKARDSPYEQYF
>NA|TRBV20-1|NA|TRBJ2-3
TGCAGTGCTAGTTATGCAGTTTTGGGTACGCAGTATTTT
CSASYAVLGTQYF
>NA|TRBV6-1|NA|TRBJ2-6
TGTGCCAGCAGTGAGGTCCCTCCGCAGGGAACTGGGGCCAACGTCCTGACTTTC
CASSEVPPQGTGANVLTF
>TRBD2|TRBV7-9|NA|TRBJ2-5
TGTGCCAGCAGCGGGTGGGAGGGACTCAAGCAAGAGACCCAGTACTTC
CASSGWEGLKQETQYF
>NA|TRBV20-1|NA|TRBJ2-4
TGCAGTGGCATGAGGCGGGACATTCAGTACTTC
CSGMRRDIQYF
>TRBD1|TRBV27|NA|TRBJ2-7
TGTGCCAGCAGTAGACAGGGAACGGCCTACGAGCAGTACTTC
CASSRQGTAYEQYF